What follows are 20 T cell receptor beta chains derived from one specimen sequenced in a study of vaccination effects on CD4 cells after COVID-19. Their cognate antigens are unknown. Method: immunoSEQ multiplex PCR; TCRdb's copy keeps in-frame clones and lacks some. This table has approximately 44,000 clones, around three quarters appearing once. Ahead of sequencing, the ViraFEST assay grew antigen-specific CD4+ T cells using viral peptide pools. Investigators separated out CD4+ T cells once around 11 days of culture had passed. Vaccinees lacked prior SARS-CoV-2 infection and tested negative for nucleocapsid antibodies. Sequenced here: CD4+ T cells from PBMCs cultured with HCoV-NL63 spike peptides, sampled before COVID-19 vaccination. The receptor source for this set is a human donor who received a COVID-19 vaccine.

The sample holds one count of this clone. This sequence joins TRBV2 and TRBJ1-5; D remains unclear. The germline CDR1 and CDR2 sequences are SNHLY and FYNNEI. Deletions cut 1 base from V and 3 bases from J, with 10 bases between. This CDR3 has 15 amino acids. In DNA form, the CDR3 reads TGTGCCAGCAGTGAAGACAGACCCCCCAATCAGCCCCAGCATTTT. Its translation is CASSEDRPPNQPQHF.

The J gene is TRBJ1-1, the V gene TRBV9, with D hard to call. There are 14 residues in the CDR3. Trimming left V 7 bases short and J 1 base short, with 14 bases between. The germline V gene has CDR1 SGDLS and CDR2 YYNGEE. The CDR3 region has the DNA TGTGCCAGCTCCTCGCGGCATTCGAACACTGAAGCTTTCTTT. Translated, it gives CASSSRHSNTEAFF.

Here the CDR3 DNA reads TGTGCCAGTAGAATGGCCAACGTCCTGACTTTC. Translation gives CASRMANVLTF. V usage is TRBV10-3 and J usage is TRBJ2-6; no definite D call. Germline V gene lookup returns CDR1 ENHRY and CDR2 SYGVKD. The V gene lost 10 bases and the J gene lost 6 bases, with 7 bases spanning the gap. The CDR3 is 11 amino acids.

This CDR3 reads CASSPPPPIDIQYF. The CDR3 DNA follows: TGTGCCAGCAGCCCCCCTCCTCCGATAGACATTCAGTACTTC. This rearrangement joins TRBV7-2 to TRBJ2-4; D gene uncertain. The germline V gene encodes CDR1 SGHTA and CDR2 FQGNSA. Deletions cut 5 bases from V and 8 bases from J, with 16 bases between. This CDR3 spans 14 amino acids.

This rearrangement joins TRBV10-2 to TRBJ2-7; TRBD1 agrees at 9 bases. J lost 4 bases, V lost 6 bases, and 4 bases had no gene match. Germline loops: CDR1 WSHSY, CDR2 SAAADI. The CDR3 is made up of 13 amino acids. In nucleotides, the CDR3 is TGCGCCAGCAGGACTGGGACAGGGTACGAGCAGTACGTC. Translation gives CASRTGTGYEQYV.

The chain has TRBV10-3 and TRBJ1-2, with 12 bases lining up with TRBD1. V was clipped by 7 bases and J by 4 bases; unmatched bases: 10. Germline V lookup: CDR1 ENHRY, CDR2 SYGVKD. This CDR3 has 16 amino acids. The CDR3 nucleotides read TGTGCCATCAATAACCGGGACAGGGGGCTGAGCTATGGCTACACCTTC. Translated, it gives CAINNRDRGLSYGYTF.

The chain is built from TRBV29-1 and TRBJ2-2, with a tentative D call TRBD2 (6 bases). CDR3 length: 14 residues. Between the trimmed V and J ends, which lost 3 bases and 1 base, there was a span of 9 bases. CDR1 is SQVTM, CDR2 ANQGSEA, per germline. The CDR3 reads CSVERDVNTGELFF. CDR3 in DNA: TGCAGCGTTGAGCGGGACGTGAACACCGGGGAGCTGTTTTTT.

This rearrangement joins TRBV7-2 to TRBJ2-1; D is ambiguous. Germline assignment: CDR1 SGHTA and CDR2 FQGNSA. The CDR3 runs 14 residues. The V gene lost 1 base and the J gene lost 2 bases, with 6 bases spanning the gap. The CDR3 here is CASSLVSAYNEQFF. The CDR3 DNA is TGTGCCAGCAGCTTAGTCTCGGCCTACAATGAGCAGTTCTTC.

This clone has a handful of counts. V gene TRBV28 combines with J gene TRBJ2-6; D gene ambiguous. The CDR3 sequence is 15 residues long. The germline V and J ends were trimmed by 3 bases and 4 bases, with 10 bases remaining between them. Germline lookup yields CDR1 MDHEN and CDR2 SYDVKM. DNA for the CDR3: TGTGCCAGCAGTTTTAGTAGGGCCGGGGCCAACGTCCTGACTTTC. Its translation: CASSFSRAGANVLTF. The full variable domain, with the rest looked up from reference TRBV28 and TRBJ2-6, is DVKVTQSSRYLVKRTGEKVFLECVQDMDHENMFWYRQDPGLGLRLIYFSYDVKMKEKGDIPEGYSVSREKKERFSLILESASTNQTSMYLCASSFSRAGANVLTFGAGSRLTVL.

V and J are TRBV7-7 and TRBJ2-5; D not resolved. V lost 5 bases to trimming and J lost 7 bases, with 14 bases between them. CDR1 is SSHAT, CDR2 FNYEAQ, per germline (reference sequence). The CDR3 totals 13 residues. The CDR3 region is CASSRNPLGTQYF. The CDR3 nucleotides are TGTGCCAGCAGCCGAAACCCTCTGGGGACCCAGTACTTC.

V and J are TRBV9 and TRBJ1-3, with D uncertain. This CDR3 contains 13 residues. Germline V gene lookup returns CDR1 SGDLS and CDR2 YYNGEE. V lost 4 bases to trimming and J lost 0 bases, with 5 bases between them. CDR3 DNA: TGTGCCAGCAGCTACAGCTCTGGAAACACCATATATTTT. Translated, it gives CASSYSSGNTIYF.

CDR3 bases: TGTGCCACCAGCAGAGTGGGAAGGGGACCCACCGGGGAGCTGTTTTTT. Translation gives CATSRVGRGPTGELFF. The chain recombines TRBV15 with TRBJ2-2; TRBD1 or TRBD2 may be the D gene (5 bases each). Per germline, CDR1 LNHNV and CDR2 YYDKDF (reference sequence). V lost 1 base, J lost 4 bases, and 13 bases lay in between. The CDR3 length is 16 residues.

The CDR3 protein is CASSAGLQGYGYTF. The CDR3 coding sequence is TGTGCCAGCAGCGCCGGATTACAGGGATATGGCTACACCTTC. This chain connects TRBV9 to TRBJ1-2, with TRBD1 as a possible D gene (6 bases). Per the germline V gene, CDR1 is SGDLS and CDR2 is YYNGEE. The CDR3 runs 14 residues. Trimming stripped 3 bases from V and 5 bases from J, with 14 bases between. Full variable domain (rest looked up from reference TRBV9 and TRBJ1-2): DSGVTQTPKHLITATGQRVTLRCSPRSGDLSVYWYQQSLDQGLQFLIQYYNGEERAKGNILERFSAQQFPDLHSELNLSSLELGDSALYFCASSAGLQGYGYTFGSGTRLTVV.

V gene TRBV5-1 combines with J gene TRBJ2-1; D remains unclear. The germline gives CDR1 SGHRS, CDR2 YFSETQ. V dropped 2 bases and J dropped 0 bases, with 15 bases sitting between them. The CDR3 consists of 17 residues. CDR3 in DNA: TGCGCCAGCAGCTTTCTCGATACGTCGAGCTCCTACAATGAGCAGTTCTTC. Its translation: CASSFLDTSSSYNEQFF.

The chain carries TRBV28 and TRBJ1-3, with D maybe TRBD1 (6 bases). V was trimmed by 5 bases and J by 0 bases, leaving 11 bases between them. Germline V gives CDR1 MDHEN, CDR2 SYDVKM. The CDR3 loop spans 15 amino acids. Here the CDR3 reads CASSETGGSGNTIYF. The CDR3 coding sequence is TGTGCCAGCAGTGAGACAGGCGGCTCTGGAAACACCATATATTTT.

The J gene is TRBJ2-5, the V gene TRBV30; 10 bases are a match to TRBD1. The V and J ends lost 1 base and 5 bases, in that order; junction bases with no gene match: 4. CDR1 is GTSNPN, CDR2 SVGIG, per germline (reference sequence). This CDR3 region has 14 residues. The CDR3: CAWSEGQGWETQYF. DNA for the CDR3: TGTGCCTGGAGTGAGGGACAGGGGTGGGAGACCCAGTACTTC.

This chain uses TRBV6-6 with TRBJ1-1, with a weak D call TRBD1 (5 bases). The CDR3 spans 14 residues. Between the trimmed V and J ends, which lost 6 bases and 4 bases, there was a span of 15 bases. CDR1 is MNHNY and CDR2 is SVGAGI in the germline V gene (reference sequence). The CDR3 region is CASRTIGASTEAFF. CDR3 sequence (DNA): TGTGCCAGCAGGACCATTGGGGCAAGCACTGAAGCTTTCTTT.

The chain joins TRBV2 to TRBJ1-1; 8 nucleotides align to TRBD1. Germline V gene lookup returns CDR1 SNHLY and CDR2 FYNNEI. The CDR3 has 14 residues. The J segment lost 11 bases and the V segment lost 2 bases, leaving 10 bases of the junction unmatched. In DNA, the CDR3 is TGTGCCAGCAGTGAAACGCAGGGGGCATTGGAGGCTTTCTTT. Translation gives CASSETQGALEAFF.

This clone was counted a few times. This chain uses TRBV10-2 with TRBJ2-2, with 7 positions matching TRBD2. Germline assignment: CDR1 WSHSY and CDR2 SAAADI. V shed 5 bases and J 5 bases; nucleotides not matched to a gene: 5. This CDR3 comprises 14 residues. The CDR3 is CASSRGGRTGELFF. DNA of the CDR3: TGCGCCAGCAGTCGCGGGGGACGAACCGGGGAGCTGTTTTTT.

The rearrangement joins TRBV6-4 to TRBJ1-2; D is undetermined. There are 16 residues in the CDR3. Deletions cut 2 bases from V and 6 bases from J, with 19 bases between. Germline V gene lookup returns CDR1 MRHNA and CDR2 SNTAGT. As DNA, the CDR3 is TGTGCCAGCAGTGACACACCCCAGGCTTTTGCGAATGGCTACACCTTC. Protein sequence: CASSDTPQAFANGYTF.